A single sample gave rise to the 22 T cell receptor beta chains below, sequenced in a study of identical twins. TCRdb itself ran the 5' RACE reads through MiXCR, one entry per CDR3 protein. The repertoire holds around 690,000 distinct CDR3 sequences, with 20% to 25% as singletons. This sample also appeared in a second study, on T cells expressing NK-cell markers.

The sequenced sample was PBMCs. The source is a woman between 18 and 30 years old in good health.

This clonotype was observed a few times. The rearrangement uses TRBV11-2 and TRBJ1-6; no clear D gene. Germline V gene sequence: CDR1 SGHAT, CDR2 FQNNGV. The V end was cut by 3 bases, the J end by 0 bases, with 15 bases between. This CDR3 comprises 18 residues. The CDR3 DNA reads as TGTGCCAGCAGCTTGTCTGTCACGCTTAGCTCCTATAATTCACCCCTCCACTTT. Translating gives CASSLSVTLSSYNSPLHF.

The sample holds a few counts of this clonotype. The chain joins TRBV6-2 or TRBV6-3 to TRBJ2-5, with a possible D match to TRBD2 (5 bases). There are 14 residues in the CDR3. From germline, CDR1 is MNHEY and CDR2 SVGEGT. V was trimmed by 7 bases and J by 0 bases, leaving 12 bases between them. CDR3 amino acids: CASILGRDQETQYF. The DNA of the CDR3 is TGTGCCAGCATCCTCGGGCGGGACCAAGAGACCCAGTACTTC.

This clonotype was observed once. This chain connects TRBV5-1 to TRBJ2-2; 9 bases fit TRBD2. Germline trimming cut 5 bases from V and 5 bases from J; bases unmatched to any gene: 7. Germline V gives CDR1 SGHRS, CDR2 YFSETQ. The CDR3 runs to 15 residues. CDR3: CASSLDSGSTGELFF. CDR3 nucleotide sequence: TGCGCCAGCAGTCTGGATAGCGGGAGTACCGGGGAGCTGTTTTTT.

The CDR3 sequence: CASSEDRGYLGELFF. For the CDR3, the DNA is TGTGCCAGCAGTGAAGACAGGGGCTATCTCGGGGAGCTGTTTTTT. The V gene is TRBV6-1, the J gene TRBJ2-2; 7 nucleotides agree with TRBD1. Germline trimming cut 1 base from V and 7 bases from J; bases unmatched to any gene: 6. The V gene's germline CDR1 is MNHNS and CDR2 SASEGT. The CDR3 runs to 15 residues.

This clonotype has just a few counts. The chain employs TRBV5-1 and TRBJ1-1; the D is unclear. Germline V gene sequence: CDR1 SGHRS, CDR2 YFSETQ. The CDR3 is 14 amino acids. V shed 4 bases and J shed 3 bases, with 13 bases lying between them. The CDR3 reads CASSLPDVYTEAFF. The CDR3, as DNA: TGCGCCAGCAGCCTCCCTGACGTCTACACTGAAGCTTTCTTT.

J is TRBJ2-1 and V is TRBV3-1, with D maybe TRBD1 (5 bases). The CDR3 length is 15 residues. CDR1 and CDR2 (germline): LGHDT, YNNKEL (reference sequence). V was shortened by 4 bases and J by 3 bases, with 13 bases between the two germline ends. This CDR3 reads CASSPQGRFYNEQFF. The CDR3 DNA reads TGTGCCAGCAGCCCGCAGGGAAGGTTCTACAATGAGCAGTTCTTC.

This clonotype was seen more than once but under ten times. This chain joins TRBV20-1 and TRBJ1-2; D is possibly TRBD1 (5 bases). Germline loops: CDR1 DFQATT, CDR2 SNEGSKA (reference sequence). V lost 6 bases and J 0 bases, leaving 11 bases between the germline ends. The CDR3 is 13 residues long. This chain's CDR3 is CSADDRTNYGYTF. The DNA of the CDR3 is TGCAGTGCCGACGACAGAACTAACTATGGCTACACCTTC.

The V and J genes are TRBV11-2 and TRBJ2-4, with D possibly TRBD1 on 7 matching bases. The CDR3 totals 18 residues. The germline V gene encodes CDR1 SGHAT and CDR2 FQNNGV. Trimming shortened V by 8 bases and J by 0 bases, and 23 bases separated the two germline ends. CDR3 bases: TGTGCCAGCCGCAATTGGACAGGAGGGGGGACAGCCAAAAACATTCAGTACTTC. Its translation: CASRNWTGGGTAKNIQYF. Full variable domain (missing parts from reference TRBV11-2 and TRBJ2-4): EAGVAQSPRYKIIEKRQSVAFWCNPISGHATLYWYQQILGQGPKLLIQFQNNGVVDDSQLPKDRFSAERLKGVDSTLKIQPAKLEDSAVYLCASRNWTGGGTAKNIQYFGAGTRLSVL.

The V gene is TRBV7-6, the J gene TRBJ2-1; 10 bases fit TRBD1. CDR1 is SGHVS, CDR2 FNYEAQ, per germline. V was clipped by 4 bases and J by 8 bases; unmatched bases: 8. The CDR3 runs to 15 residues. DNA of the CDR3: TGTGCCAGCAGCTCCGGACAGGGGGGGACCTATGAGCAGTTCTTC. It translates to CASSSGQGGTYEQFF.

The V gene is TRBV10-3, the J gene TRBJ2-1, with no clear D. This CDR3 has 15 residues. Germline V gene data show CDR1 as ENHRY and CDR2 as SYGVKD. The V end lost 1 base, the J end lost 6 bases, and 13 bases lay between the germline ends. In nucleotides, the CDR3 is TGTGCCATCAGTGAGTTAGGGCAATCCACCAATGAGCAGTTCTTC. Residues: CAISELGQSTNEQFF.

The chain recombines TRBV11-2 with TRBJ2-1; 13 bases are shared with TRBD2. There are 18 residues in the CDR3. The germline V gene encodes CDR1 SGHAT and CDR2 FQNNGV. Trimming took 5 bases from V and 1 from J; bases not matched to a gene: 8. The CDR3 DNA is TGTGCCAGCAGCGCTTTCCTGACTAGCGGGAGGTCCTACAATGAGCAGTTCTTC. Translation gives CASSAFLTSGRSYNEQFF.

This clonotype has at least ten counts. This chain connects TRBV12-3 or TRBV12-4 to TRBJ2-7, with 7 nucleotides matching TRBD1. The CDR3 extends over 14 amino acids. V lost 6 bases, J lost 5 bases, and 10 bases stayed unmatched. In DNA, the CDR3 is TGTGCCAGCAGCTCTCGACAGGGTGCGGACGAGCAGTACTTC. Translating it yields CASSSRQGADEQYF.

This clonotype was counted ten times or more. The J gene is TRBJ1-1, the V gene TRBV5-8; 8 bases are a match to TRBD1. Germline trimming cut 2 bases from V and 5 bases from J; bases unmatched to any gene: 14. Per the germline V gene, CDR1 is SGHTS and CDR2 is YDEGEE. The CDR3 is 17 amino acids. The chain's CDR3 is CASSLGTGGTSATEAFF. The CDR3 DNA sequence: TGTGCCAGCAGCTTAGGGACAGGAGGAACAAGTGCGACTGAAGCTTTCTTT.

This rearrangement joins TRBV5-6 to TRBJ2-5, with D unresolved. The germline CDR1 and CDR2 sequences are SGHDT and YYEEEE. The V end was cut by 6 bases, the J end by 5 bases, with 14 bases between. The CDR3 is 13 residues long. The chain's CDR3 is CASKVMAGETQYF. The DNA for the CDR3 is TGTGCCAGCAAGGTCATGGCTGGGGAGACCCAGTACTTC. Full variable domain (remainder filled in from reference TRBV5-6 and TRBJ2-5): DAGVTQSPTHLIKTRGQQVTLRCSPKSGHDTVSWYQQALGQGPQFIFQYYEEEERQRGNFPDRFSGHQFPNYSSELNVNALLLGDSALYLCASKVMAGETQYFGPGTRLLVL.

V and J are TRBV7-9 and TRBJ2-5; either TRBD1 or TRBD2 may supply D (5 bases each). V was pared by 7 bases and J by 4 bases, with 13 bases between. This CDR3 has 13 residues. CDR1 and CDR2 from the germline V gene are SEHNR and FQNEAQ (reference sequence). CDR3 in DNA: TGTGCCAGCACTCAGAGGGGCGCAGAGACCCAGTACTTC. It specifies CASTQRGAETQYF.

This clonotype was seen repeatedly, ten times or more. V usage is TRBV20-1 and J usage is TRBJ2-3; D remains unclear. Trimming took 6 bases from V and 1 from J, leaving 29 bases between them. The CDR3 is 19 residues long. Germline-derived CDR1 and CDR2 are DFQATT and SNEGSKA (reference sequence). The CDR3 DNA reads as TGCAGTGCGCCGGTTTCAGCGAGTCGAATCCTTTGGGGCACAGATACGCAGTATTTT. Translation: CSAPVSASRILWGTDTQYF.

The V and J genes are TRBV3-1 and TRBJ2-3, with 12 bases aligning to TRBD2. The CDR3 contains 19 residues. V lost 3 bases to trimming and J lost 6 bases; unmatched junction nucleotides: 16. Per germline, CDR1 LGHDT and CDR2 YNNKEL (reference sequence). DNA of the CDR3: TGTGCCAGCAGCCATAGAAGACCGAGACTAGCGGGGGCCTGGGATACGCAGTATTTT. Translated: CASSHRRPRLAGAWDTQYF.

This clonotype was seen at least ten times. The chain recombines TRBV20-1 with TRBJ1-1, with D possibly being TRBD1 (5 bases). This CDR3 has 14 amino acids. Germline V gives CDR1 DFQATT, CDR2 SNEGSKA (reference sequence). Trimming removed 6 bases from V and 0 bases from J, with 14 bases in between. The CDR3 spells CSAKAGSMNTEAFF. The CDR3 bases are TGCAGTGCCAAGGCAGGGTCGATGAACACTGAAGCTTTCTTT.

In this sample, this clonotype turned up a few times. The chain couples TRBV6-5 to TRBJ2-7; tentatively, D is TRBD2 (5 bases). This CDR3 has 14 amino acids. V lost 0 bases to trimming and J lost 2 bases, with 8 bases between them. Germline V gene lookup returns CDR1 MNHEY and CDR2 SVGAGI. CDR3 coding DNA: TGTGCCAGCAGTTACTCGTTCGGGACCTACGAGCAGTACTTC. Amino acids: CASSYSFGTYEQYF.

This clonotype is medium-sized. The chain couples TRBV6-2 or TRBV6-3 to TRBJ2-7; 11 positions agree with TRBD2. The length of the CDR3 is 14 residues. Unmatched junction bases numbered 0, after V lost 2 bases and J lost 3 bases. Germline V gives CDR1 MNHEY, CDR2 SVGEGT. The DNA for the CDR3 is TGTGCCAGCAGTTACGGGACTAGCGGCTACGAGCAGTACTTC. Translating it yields CASSYGTSGYEQYF.

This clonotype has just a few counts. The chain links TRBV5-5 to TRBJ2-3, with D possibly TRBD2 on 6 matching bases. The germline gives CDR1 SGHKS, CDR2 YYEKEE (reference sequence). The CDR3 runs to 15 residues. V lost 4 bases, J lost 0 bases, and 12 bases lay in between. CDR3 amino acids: CASSPGLYSTDTQYF. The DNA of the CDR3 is TGTGCCAGCAGCCCGGGACTGTATAGCACAGATACGCAGTATTTT.

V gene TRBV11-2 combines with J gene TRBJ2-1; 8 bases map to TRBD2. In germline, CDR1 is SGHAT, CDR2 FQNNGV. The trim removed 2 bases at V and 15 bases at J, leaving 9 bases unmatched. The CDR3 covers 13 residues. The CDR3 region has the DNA TGTGCCAGCAGCTTATATGGCGGGAGGACCACGTTCTTC. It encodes CASSLYGGRTTFF.